This T cell receptor beta chain was recorded in a study of read filtering for tumor transcriptome and immune sequencing. About the study: The cohort had about 16 men and approximately 13 women aged about 45 to 80, mean roughly 66 years. DNase treatment preceded whole-transcriptome library preparation. General study findings and limits: In IR-seq, single-read clonotypes were roughly 80% of clonotypes but 3% to 3.5% of reads. Even smaller IR-seq throughput identified most shared clonotypes.

The CDR3 is 14 residues long. CDR1 is MNHEY, CDR2 SVGEGT, per germline. V lost 5 bases and J 4 bases, leaving 15 bases between the germline ends. This clonotype has at least ten counts. Its target is unknown. This library used approximately 390 ng RNA and molecular barcoded adaptors spanning alpha/delta and beta/gamma chains. From the reads, TCRdb called clonotypes with MiXCR, one entry per CDR3 protein. This table has tens of thousands of distinct CDR3 sequences, approximately 14% appearing once. The source of this sequence is a donor older than 35 with multiple myeloma. The chain is built from TRBV6-2 or TRBV6-3 and TRBJ2-7; possible D gene TRBD1, 6 bases. Sequencing was performed on a population of CD138-negative cells sorted from bone marrow. The CDR3 is CASSGGQRGYEQYF. Written as DNA, the CDR3 is TGTGCCAGCAGTGGCGGACAGCGTGGGTACGAGCAGTACTTC.